The clone carrying this T cell receptor beta chain was counted once. Random-hexamer reverse transcription was applied to roughly 0.5 to 1 ug RNA. The CDR3 of TCR beta was amplified by immunoSEQ multiplex PCR across 54 Vbeta and 13 Jbeta. TCRdb recomputed calls from the immunoSEQ multiplex PCR reads with MiXCR, one row per CDR3 protein. The repertoire includes around 150,000 distinct CDR3 sequences, around 93% of them detected once, and 0.13% sits in the top ten. The data were obtained in a study of CD8 T cells in Susac syndrome. Germline assignment: CDR1 MNHNY and CDR2 SVGAGI (reference sequence). This CDR3 comprises 14 residues. Deletions cut 0 bases from V and 2 bases from J, with 6 bases between.

The rearrangement links TRBV6-6 to TRBJ2-3; no reliable D call. What was sequenced was CD4+ T cells from PBMCs. The receptor's source is a human donor in good health. CDR3 in amino acids: CASSYSTFTDTQYF. The CDR3 DNA is TGTGCCAGCAGTTACTCGACATTCACAGATACGCAGTATTTT.